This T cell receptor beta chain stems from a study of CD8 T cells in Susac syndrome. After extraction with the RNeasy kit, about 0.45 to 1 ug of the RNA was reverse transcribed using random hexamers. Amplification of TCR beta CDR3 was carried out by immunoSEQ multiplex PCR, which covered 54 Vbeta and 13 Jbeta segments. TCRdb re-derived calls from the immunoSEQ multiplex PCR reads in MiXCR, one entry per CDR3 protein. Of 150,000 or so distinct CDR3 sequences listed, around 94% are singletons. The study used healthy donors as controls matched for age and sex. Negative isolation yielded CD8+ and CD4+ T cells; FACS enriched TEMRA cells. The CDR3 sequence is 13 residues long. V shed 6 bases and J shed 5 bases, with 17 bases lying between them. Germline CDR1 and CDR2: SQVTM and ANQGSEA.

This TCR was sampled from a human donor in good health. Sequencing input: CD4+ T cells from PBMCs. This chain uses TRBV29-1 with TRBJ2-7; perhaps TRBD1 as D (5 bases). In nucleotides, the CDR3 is TGCAGCGTGGCTGGCGTAGGGGTCCACGAGCAGTACTTC. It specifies CSVAGVGVHEQYF.